Presented here are 17 T cell receptor beta chains from one specimen sequenced in a study of CD4 T cells in relation to SARS-CoV-2 and coronaviruses. The data were produced by immunoSEQ multiplex PCR, yet TCRdb's version contains in-frame clones alone and is incomplete. The sample lists roughly 17,000 clones, 60% to 85% seen once, with 25% to 30% in the top ten. Before the COVID-19 pandemic, during about 2010-2019, CD4+ T cells were taken from unexposed donors. The cells were cultured for around ten days before CD4+ T cells were isolated. No cognate antigen is known for these TCRs. Sequencing input: CD4+ T cells from PBMCs, cultured in vitro. The origin of the receptors is a human donor in good health.

CDR3 DNA: TGTGCCAGCAGGGTCCCCGATCAGCCCCAGCATTTT. Translation: CASRVPDQPQHF. The chain combines TRBV2 with TRBJ1-5; D remains ambiguous. The germline V and J ends were trimmed by 6 bases and 5 bases, with 8 bases remaining between them. CDR3 length: 12 amino acids. CDR1 is SNHLY and CDR2 is FYNNEI in the germline V gene.

This clone was counted between two and nine times. The chain links TRBV28 to TRBJ1-2; D is unresolved. The germline gives CDR1 MDHEN, CDR2 SYDVKM. V was shortened by 6 bases and J by 0 bases, with 8 bases between the two germline ends. The CDR3 covers 13 residues. The CDR3 is CASRTETNYGYTF. DNA of the CDR3: TGTGCCAGCAGGACGGAAACTAACTATGGCTACACCTTC.

A few counts support this clone. J is TRBJ2-1 and V is TRBV20-1; D ambiguous. The CDR3 consists of 11 residues. Trimming pared 4 bases from V and 4 bases from J, leaving 5 bases between. Germline CDR1 reads DFQATT; CDR2 reads SNEGSKA (reference sequence). The CDR3 spells CSATYYNEQFF. Here the CDR3 DNA reads TGCAGTGCTACTTATTACAATGAGCAGTTCTTC.

The chain has TRBV5-1 and TRBJ1-1; D may be TRBD1 (6 bases). Germline V lookup: CDR1 SGHRS, CDR2 YFSETQ. V was trimmed by 4 bases and J by 4 bases, leaving 14 bases between them. This CDR3 comprises 14 residues. CDR3 sequence reads: CASSVGQWTTEAFF. The CDR3 DNA reads as TGCGCCAGCAGCGTGGGACAATGGACCACTGAAGCTTTCTTT.

Here the CDR3 reads CAISQTANTGELFF. The DNA for the CDR3 is TGTGCCATCAGTCAGACAGCGAACACCGGGGAGCTGTTTTTT. The chain employs TRBV10-3 and TRBJ2-2; possible D gene TRBD1, 5 bases. V was clipped by 5 bases and J by 0 bases, with 7 bases between them. The germline CDR1 and CDR2 sequences are ENHRY and SYGVKD. This CDR3 comprises 14 residues.

J is TRBJ2-1 and V is TRBV24-1; D perhaps matches TRBD1 (5 bases). CDR3 length: 15 residues. V dropped 7 bases and J dropped 3 bases, with 15 bases sitting between them. The V gene's germline CDR1 is KGHDR and CDR2 SFDVKD. CDR3 bases: TGTGCCACCAGGGGGCAGGAGTACCACTACAATGAGCAGTTCTTC. This codes for CATRGQEYHYNEQFF.

This clone has only a few counts. V and J are TRBV2 and TRBJ1-5; D gene ambiguous. V dropped 4 bases and J dropped 0 bases, with 10 bases sitting between them. The CDR3 has 15 residues. Per germline, CDR1 SNHLY and CDR2 FYNNEI. CDR3 loop: CASSAQHYSNQPQHF. The CDR3 bases are TGTGCCAGCAGTGCTCAGCACTATAGCAATCAGCCCCAGCATTTT.

This chain joins TRBV9 and TRBJ1-3; unclear D gene. Germline CDR1 is SGDLS and CDR2 is YYNGEE. V shed 0 bases and J shed 0 bases, with 13 bases lying between them. The CDR3 extends over 17 amino acids. The CDR3 is CASSVGGLTSSGNTIYF. CDR3 DNA: TGTGCCAGCAGCGTAGGAGGGCTAACCAGCTCTGGAAACACCATATATTTT.

The genes are TRBV30 and TRBJ1-2; D not resolved. In germline, CDR1 is GTSNPN, CDR2 SVGIG (reference sequence). Trimming stripped 5 bases from V and 2 bases from J, with 9 bases between. CDR3 length: 12 residues. The CDR3 is CAWDGTNYGYTF. DNA for the CDR3: TGTGCCTGGGACGGAACAAACTATGGCTACACCTTC.

The chain joins TRBV5-6 to TRBJ1-5; TRBD1 matches 9 bases. The CDR3 is made up of 15 amino acids. Losses at the gene ends were 3 bases for V and 1 base for J; bases not matched to a gene: 2. Germline values: CDR1 SGHDT, CDR2 YYEEEE. The CDR3 DNA sequence: TGTGCCAGCAGCTCGGACAGGGGAAGCAATCAGCCCCAGCATTTT. This codes for CASSSDRGSNQPQHF.

This chain joins TRBV19 and TRBJ2-1, with 11 bases identical to TRBD1. With 1 base clipped from V and 7 bases from J, the junction kept 9 bases outside the gene matches. The CDR3 is made up of 17 amino acids. CDR1 and CDR2 from the germline V gene are LNHDA and SQIVND (reference sequence). The CDR3 sequence: CASSIVGGQGARNEQFF. The CDR3 bases are TGTGCCAGTAGTATAGTAGGAGGACAGGGGGCGAGGAATGAGCAGTTCTTC.

The rearrangement links TRBV25-1 to TRBJ2-5; D remains unclear. Trimming pared 10 bases from V and 6 bases from J, leaving 6 bases between. The germline CDR1 and CDR2 sequences are MGHDK and SYGVNS. The CDR3 totals 9 residues. This CDR3 reads CATPKTQYF. The CDR3 bases are TGTGCCACCCCGAAGACCCAGTACTTC.

The genes are TRBV30 and TRBJ1-2; the match to TRBD1 covers 7 bases. The ends lost 1 base at V and 4 bases at J; junction bases unmatched: 9. Germline V gene sequence: CDR1 GTSNPN, CDR2 SVGIG (reference sequence). The CDR3 sequence is 15 residues long. As DNA, the CDR3 is TGTGCCTGGAGTGAGGGGACAGAAACTCTCTATGGCTACACCTTC. Amino acid sequence: CAWSEGTETLYGYTF.

This clone was observed a few times. The CDR3 coding sequence is TGTGCCAGCAGCCAAGGGCGCGCCTCCTACGAGCAGTACTTC. Its translation: CASSQGRASYEQYF. The genes are TRBV14 and TRBJ2-7; D remains unclear. The CDR3 has 14 residues. Germline V gene lookup returns CDR1 SGHDN and CDR2 FVKESK. With 1 base removed from V and 0 bases from J, the gap between germline ends came to 7 bases.

The chain has TRBV13 and TRBJ1-2, with TRBD1 as a possible D gene (6 bases). V lost 4 bases to trimming and J lost 0 bases, with 12 bases between them. CDR1 PRHDT and CDR2 FYEKMQ come from the germline V gene (reference sequence). The CDR3 has 15 amino acids. The CDR3 region is CASSSRRQANYGYTF. The CDR3 nucleotides are TGTGCCAGCAGCTCCCGACGACAGGCTAACTATGGCTACACCTTC.

The CDR3 here is CASSLTGWNRELFF. As DNA, the CDR3 is TGTGCCAGCAGCTTGACAGGGTGGAACCGGGAGCTGTTTTTT. V and J are TRBV5-6 and TRBJ2-2, with D possibly being TRBD1 (6 bases). The CDR3 runs 14 residues. The germline CDR1 and CDR2 sequences are SGHDT and YYEEEE. V lost 1 base, J lost 9 bases, and 13 bases lay in between.

The CDR3 nucleotides are TGTGCCAGCAGCCAAGATGCAGGGGGGACCCCCGGGCAGTACTTC. Protein product: CASSQDAGGTPGQYF. This chain joins TRBV3-1 (or the pseudogene TRBV3-2) and TRBJ2-7, with D possibly being TRBD1 (7 bases). The CDR3 is 15 residues long. The germline V gene has CDR1 LGHDT and CDR2 YNNKEL (reference sequence). Trimming took off 0 bases at V and 9 bases at J, with 18 bases between the two ends.